This T cell receptor (beta chain) was recorded in a study of blood T cell repertoires in COVID-19. Across the study: Samples representing acute and convalescent COVID-19 were sourced from the United States, Italy and Spain. The cDNA or gDNA used as material had been derived from T cells, B-cell-depleted T cells, or PBMCs.

Under the authors' procedure: Amplifying reference gene primers gave estimates of nucleated cell counts. TCRdb's table, derived via immunoSEQ multiplex PCR, lists solely in-frame clones and lacks some. That table is the source of V, J and clone size, and D and trimming were worked out from the DNA. The sample carries about 38,000 clones, 85% recorded once. CDR1 and CDR2 from the germline V gene are SGHVS and FQNEAQ. The CDR3 spans 16 residues. V was pared by 5 bases and J by 2 bases, with 5 bases of the junction left unmatched. This sequence was found in a man aged 45-60 years with active COVID-19. Material for sequencing was peripheral blood. V is TRBV7-8 and J is TRBJ2-3; TRBD1 matches at 12 bases. The CDR3 loop is CASSPGTGGVTDTQYF. CDR3 nucleotide sequence: TGTGCCAGCAGCCCTGGGACAGGGGGCGTCACAGATACGCAGTATTTT.